This T cell receptor beta chain derives from a study of blood T cell repertoires in COVID-19. CDR1 is SQVTM, CDR2 ANQGSEA, per germline. Trimming cost V 0 bases and J 1 base, with 6 bases left between them. This CDR3 comprises 13 residues. In the source study's methods: Reference gene primer amplification yielded estimated nucleated cell counts. Here immunoSEQ multiplex PCR was the method, and the copy in TCRdb shows in-frame clones only, minus some. V, J and clone size are taken as reported in that table, and D and trimming were inferred from the DNA itself. Seen here are 110,000 to 150,000 clones, around four fifths observed once, and the top ten hold approximately 6%. Residents of 24 US areas, aged about 18 to 95 years, made up the participants. Donors in Cohort 3 who had recovered were those with two negative PCRs, healthcare professional clearance, or resolution of their symptoms.

This clonotype was sampled from a woman aged 45-65 years who had recovered from COVID-19. The specimen was PBMCs or T cells enriched from blood (not recorded which). The rearrangement uses TRBV29-1 and TRBJ1-1; no firm D call. In nucleotides, the CDR3 is TGCAGCGTTGAAGAACAGCAGAACACTGAAGCTTTCTTT. It translates to CSVEEQQNTEAFF.